This T cell receptor (beta chain) was observed in a study of OX40 agonist ivuxolimab in advanced cancers. Study-wide context: While on treatment, patients had intravenous ivuxolimab at 0.01 to 10 mg/kg every 2 weeks. Study findings and constraints: Some nonresponders also had low normalized T-cell clonal expansion.

The length of the CDR3 is 16 residues. Looked up from germline, CDR1 is KGHSH and CDR2 is LQKENI. The junction had 9 bases not matched to a gene; V was cut back by 4 bases and J by 4 bases. Notes on this clone: Its antigen is not known.

TCRdb keeps only in-frame clones here, not all; method: immunoSEQ multiplex PCR. The data show around 62,000 clones, more than 65% seen once. Sampling of blood occurred at baseline, cycle 4 day 1, and cycle 7 day 1. The sequencing used CD4+ or CD8+ T cells sorted from blood, collected in a trial of the OX40 agonist ivuxolimab. The chain couples TRBV18 to TRBJ1-1; 10 nucleotides agree with TRBD1. This receptor was taken from an adult with an advanced solid tumor such as melanoma, head and neck, liver or kidney cancer. CDR3 nucleotides: TGTGCCAGCTCACGAGGGGACAGGGGAAAGAGCACTGAAGCTTTCTTT. This gives the protein CASSRGDRGKSTEAFF.